A selection of T cell receptor beta chains follows, all from one sample in a study of cytomegalovirus exposure and HLA in healthy donors. The assay was immunoSEQ multiplex PCR, and TCRdb's table has in-frame clones only and misses some. This sample has 200,000 to 250,000 clones, with about 80% found just once. The sequencing sample was made of PBMCs. Receptor source: a middle-aged woman in good health and CMV-seronegative. Each CDR3 is given with its conserved first and last residue. A D gene is named only where the DNA matches it firmly. Not all rows give a size; the values are once, few, many and, for expanded clones, a class.

D	J	size	V	DNA	CDR3
.	TRBJ1-1	few	TRBV5-1	TGCGCCAGCAGCCACGCACACGGGTGGGACACTGAAGCTTTCTTT	CASSHAHGWDTEAFF
.	TRBJ1-1	.	TRBV7-9	TGTGCCAGCAGCTTATCTAGGGGAGCGGGCACTGAAGCTTTCTTT	CASSLSRGAGTEAFF
TRBD1	TRBJ1-5	.	TRBV28	TGTGCCAGCAGCTACAGGGGACGCAATCAGCCCCAGCATTTT	CASSYRGRNQPQHF
.	TRBJ1-5	few	TRBV28	TGTGCCAGCAGTTTCTACAGGTCCGGGAGCAATCAGCCCCAGCATTTT	CASSFYRSGSNQPQHF
.	TRBJ1-4	once	TRBV5-5	TGTGCCAGCAGCTGGTCCGCGAGAGAAAAACTGTTTTTT	CASSWSAREKLFF
.	TRBJ1-5	.	TRBV11-3	TGTGCCAGCAGCTTAGATAGAAATCAGCCCCAGCATTTT	CASSLDRNQPQHF
.	TRBJ2-1	.	TRBV7-6	TGTGCCAGCAGCTTGGGGGGTACCTTAATGAATGAGCAGTTCTTC	CASSLGGTLMNEQFF
.	TRBJ2-7	once	TRBV9	TGTGCCAGCAGCGTCGACATCTCCTACGAGCAGTACTTC	CASSVDISYEQYF
TRBD1	TRBJ1-1	.	TRBV2	TGTGCCAGCAGTGAATATGGACAGGGGACCGACAGAATCTTT	CASSEYGQGTDRIF
TRBD1	TRBJ2-7	.	TRBV29-1	TGCAGCGTTGTCGGGACAGATCCCTACGAGCAGTACTTC	CSVVGTDPYEQYF
TRBD1	TRBJ2-3	.	TRBV10-1	TGCGCCAGCAGTGTAGGGACAGGCCGCACAGATACGCAGTATTTT	CASSVGTGRTDTQYF
TRBD1	TRBJ1-2	once	TRBV6-5	TGTGCCAGCACTACAGGGACAGGGGAGTATGGCTACACCTTC	CASTTGTGEYGYTF
.	TRBJ1-1	few	TRBV5-1	TGCGCCAGCAGCTTCCAAGGGGACACTGAAGCTTTCTTT	CASSFQGDTEAFF
TRBD1	TRBJ1-6	.	TRBV27	TGTGCCAGCAGTCCAAGGACAGGGCTAGGTGTTTCACCCCTCCACTTT	CASSPRTGLGVSPLHF
TRBD2	TRBJ2-7	.	TRBV7-8	TGTGCCAGCAGCTCCACCGGGAGGTCCTACGAGCAGTACTTC	CASSSTGRSYEQYF
.	TRBJ2-5	.	TRBV5-1	TGCGCCAGCAGCCCGTCCGGGACTCCGGGGGAGACCCAGTACTTC	CASSPSGTPGETQYF
TRBD1	TRBJ1-5	few	TRBV7-6	TGTGCCAGCAGCTTAGCGGGAGGACAGGGGACTCAGCCCCAGCATTTT	CASSLAGGQGTQPQHF
.	TRBJ2-1	.	TRBV2	TGTGCCAGCAGTGCCCAGGGGTCGGACAATGAGCAGTTCTTC	CASSAQGSDNEQFF
TRBD2	TRBJ2-5	.	TRBV28	TGTGCCAGCAGTCGAGGACTAGCCGGGGAGACCCAGTACTTC	CASSRGLAGETQYF
TRBD1	TRBJ1-1	.	TRBV2	TGTGCCAGCAGTGACCAGGGGGGGAACACTGAAGCTTTCTTT	CASSDQGGNTEAFF
TRBD1	TRBJ2-5	.	TRBV28	TGTGCCAGCAGATCCACAGGGGGCGAAGAGACCCAGTACTTC	CASRSTGGEETQYF
.	TRBJ1-5	.	TRBV6-5	TGTGCCAGCAGTTTGAGGGAAGGTCAGCCCCAGCATTTT	CASSLREGQPQHF
.	TRBJ2-1	.	TRBV7-7	TGTGCTAGCAGCCTAACGGGACTCCACAATGAGCAGTTCTTC	CASSLTGLHNEQFF
.	TRBJ1-5	.	TRBV2	TGTGCCAGCAGTTCAGGGGCTCAGCCCCAGCATTTT	CASSSGAQPQHF
TRBD1	TRBJ2-7	.	TRBV6-1	TGTGCCAGCAGTGAAAGGGGACAGGGAGCCGAGCAGTACTTC	CASSERGQGAEQYF
TRBD1	TRBJ1-1	.	TRBV2	TGTGCCAGCCGGGACAGGGGGCGCCTGGCTTTCTTT	CASRDRGRLAFF
.	TRBJ2-7	.	TRBV28	TGTGCCAGCAGTTTTCCCGGTAGCTCCTACGAGCAGTACTTC	CASSFPGSSYEQYF
TRBD2	TRBJ2-3	.	TRBV7-6	TGTGCCAGCAGCCCTCGAGCGGGGACTAGCGGTTCACCTAGCACAGATACGCAGTATTTT	CASSPRAGTSGSPSTDTQYF
TRBD1	TRBJ1-1	few	TRBV5-6	TGTGCCAGCAGCGGTTCGAGACAGGGGACCCATTTTGAAGCTTTCTTT	CASSGSRQGTHFEAFF
.	TRBJ1-1	few	TRBV5-4	TGTGCCAGCAGCCAGAACACTGAAGCTTTCTTT	CASSQNTEAFF
.	TRBJ1-1	.	TRBV7-2	TGTGCCAGCAGCTTAGAGTTGCTAGCGAACACTGAAGCTTTCTTT	CASSLELLANTEAFF
.	TRBJ1-1	.	TRBV9	TGTGCCAGCTCCCTGGGGGGTTCGACTGAAGCTTTCTTT	CASSLGGSTEAFF
TRBD1	TRBJ2-1	.	TRBV28	TGTGCCAGCACGACAGGGGGCGCTTACAATGAGCAGTTCTTC	CASTTGGAYNEQFF